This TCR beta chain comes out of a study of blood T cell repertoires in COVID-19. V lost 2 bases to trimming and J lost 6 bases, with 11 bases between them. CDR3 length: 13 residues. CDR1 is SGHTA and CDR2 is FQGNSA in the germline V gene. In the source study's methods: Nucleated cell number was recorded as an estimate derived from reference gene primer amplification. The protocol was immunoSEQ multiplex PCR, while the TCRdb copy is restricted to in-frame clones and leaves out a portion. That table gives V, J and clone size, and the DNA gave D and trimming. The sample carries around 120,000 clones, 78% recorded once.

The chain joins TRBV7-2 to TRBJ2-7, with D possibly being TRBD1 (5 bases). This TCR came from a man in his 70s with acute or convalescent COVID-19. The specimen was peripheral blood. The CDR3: CASSLQGKGEQYF. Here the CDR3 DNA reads TGTGCCAGCAGCTTACAGGGAAAAGGCGAGCAGTACTTC.